This T cell receptor beta chain was captured by sequencing in a study of blood T cells in healthy people across ages. The table lists this clonotype with many counts. The use of a sample-barcoded 5' primer and a J-beta primer mix characterized a second PCR of 7 to 11 cycles. Using its own MiXCR run on the 5' RACE reads, TCRdb lists one record per CDR3 protein. The table includes about 570,000 distinct CDR3 sequences, 25% to 30% detected once. Germline V lookup: CDR1 SGHVS, CDR2 FQNEAQ. V lost 5 bases and J 2 bases, leaving 13 bases between the germline ends. The CDR3 is 14 amino acids. Sequencing was performed on blood. This clonotype originated in a woman aged 65 to 85 in good health. This chain joins TRBV7-8 and TRBJ2-7; D gene unclear. The CDR3 coding sequence is TGTGCCAGCAGCCCTTCCAAGGCGGCCTACGAGCAGTACTTC. It is translated as CASSPSKAAYEQYF.